The subject of this entry is one T cell receptor beta chain. This specimen belongs to a study of technical replicates of blood from several donors. Clones were sequenced by immunoSEQ multiplex PCR, and TCRdb holds only the in-frame ones, with some missing. The sample carries under 100,000 clones, approximately 96% recorded once. The V gene end was trimmed by 3 bases and the J gene end by 6 bases; junction bases not matched to a gene: 1. The CDR3 has 13 amino acids. Germline CDR1 reads KGHSH; CDR2 reads LQKENI. This chain joins TRBV18 and TRBJ2-1; 8 bases align to TRBD1. This TCR was sampled from a human donor in good health. What was sequenced was T cells isolated from PBMCs. CDR3 nucleotide sequence: TGTGCCAGCTCACCGGACAGGGTCAATGAGCAGTTCTTC. As protein: CASSPDRVNEQFF.